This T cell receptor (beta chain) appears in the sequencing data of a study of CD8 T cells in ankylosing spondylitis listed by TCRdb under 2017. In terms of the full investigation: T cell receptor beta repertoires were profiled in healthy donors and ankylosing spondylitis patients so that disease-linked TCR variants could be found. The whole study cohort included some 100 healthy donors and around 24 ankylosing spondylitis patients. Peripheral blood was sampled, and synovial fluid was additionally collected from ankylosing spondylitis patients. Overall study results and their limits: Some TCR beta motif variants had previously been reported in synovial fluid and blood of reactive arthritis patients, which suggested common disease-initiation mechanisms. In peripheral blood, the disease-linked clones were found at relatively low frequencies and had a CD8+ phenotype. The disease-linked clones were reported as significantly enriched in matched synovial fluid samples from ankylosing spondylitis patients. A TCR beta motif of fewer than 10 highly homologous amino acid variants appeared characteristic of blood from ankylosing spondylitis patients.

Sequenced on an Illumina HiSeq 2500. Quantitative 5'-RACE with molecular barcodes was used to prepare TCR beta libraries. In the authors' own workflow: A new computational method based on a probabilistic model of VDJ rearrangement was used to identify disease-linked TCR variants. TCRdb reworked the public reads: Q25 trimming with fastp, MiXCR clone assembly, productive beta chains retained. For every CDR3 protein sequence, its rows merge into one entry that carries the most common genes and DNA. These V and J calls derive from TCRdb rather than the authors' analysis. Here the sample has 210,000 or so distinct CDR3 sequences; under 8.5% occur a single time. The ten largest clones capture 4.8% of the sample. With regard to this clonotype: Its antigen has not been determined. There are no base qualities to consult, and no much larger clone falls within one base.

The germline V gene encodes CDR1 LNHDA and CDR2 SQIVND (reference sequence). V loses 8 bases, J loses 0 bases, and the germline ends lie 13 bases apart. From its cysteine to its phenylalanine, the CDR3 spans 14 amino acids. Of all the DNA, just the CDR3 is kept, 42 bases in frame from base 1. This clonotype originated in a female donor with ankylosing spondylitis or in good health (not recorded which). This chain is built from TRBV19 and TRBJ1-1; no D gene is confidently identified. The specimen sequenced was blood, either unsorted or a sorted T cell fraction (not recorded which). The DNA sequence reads TGTGCCAGTCGGCGTTCAGGAGTGAACACTGAAGCTTTCTTT. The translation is CASRRSGVNTEAFF.